A selection of T cell receptor beta chains follows, all from one sample in a study of OX40 agonist ivuxolimab in advanced cancers. Here immunoSEQ multiplex PCR was the method, and the copy in TCRdb shows in-frame clones only, minus some. Among roughly 53,000 clones, 65% to 85% were seen once, and the ten largest hold around 11%. This material consisted of CD4+ or CD8+ T cells sorted from blood, taken in a trial of the OX40 agonist ivuxolimab. Receptors were obtained from an adult with an advanced solid tumor such as melanoma, head and neck, liver or kidney cancer. CDR3s include the opening cysteine and the closing phenylalanine or tryptophan. D genes are given only for firm matches. Not all rows give a size; the values are once, few, many and, for expanded clones, a class.

TRBJ1-5 | 15 | - | - | TRBV5-8 | CASSLVVAANQPQHF | TGTGCCAGCAGCTTGGTCGTGGCTGCCAATCAGCCCCAGCATTTT
TRBJ2-1 | 17 | TRBD2 | - | TRBV28 | CASSFPSGELSYNEQFF | TGTGCCAGCAGTTTCCCTAGCGGGGAGCTATCCTACAATGAGCAGTTCTTC
TRBJ2-7 | 14 | TRBD1 | - | TRBV6-1 | CASRPGTGTYEQYF | TGTGCCAGCAGGCCCGGGACAGGCACCTACGAGCAGTACTTC
TRBJ1-5 | 13 | - | - | TRBV27 | CASSLRLNQPQHF | TGTGCCAGCAGTTTACGTTTGAATCAGCCCCAGCATTTT
TRBJ1-2 | 15 | - | once | TRBV5-4 | CASSLDRRSNYGYTF | TGTGCCAGCAGCTTGGACAGGCGATCTAACTATGGCTACACCTTC
TRBJ2-7 | 16 | - | - | TRBV10-3 | CAISESFPKKTYEQYF | TGTGCCATCAGTGAGTCGTTCCCTAAAAAAACGTACGAGCAGTACTTC
TRBJ2-3 | 13 | - | - | TRBV7-8 | CASSLARADTQYF | TGTGCCAGCAGCTTAGCGCGGGCAGATACGCAGTATTTT
TRBJ2-5 | 17 | - | - | TRBV2 | CASSGEPLIQGGETQYF | TGTGCCAGCAGTGGCGAGCCGTTGATTCAGGGGGGAGAGACCCAGTACTTC
TRBJ1-3 | 14 | - | - | TRBV28 | CASSFVGSGNTIYF | TGTGCCAGCAGTTTTGTGGGTTCTGGAAACACCATATATTTT
TRBJ1-1 | 14 | TRBD1 | - | TRBV18 | CASSREGTGGGAFF | TGTGCCAGCTCACGAGAGGGGACAGGCGGGGGAGCTTTCTTT
TRBJ2-2 | 12 | - | - | TRBV2 | CASSASAGELFF | TGTGCCAGCAGTGCTAGCGCCGGGGAGCTGTTTTTT
TRBJ2-3 | 12 | - | - | TRBV4-2 | CASKSESDTQYF | TGTGCCAGCAAGTCAGAATCAGATACGCAGTATTTT
TRBJ2-3 | 15 | - | - | TRBV28 | CASNVPGQITDTQYF | TGTGCCAGCAATGTACCGGGACAAATCACAGATACGCAGTATTTT
TRBJ2-1 | 16 | - | - | TRBV7-2 | CASSKRPGPRNNEQFF | TGTGCCAGCAGCAAACGACCGGGCCCCCGAAACAATGAGCAGTTCTTC
TRBJ2-5 | 18 | - | - | TRBV12-2 | CASRLECFMEALRETQYF | TGTGCAAGTCGCTTAGAGTGCTTCATGGAGGCCCTTCGGGAGACCCAGTACTTC
TRBJ2-3 | 13 | - | - | TRBV5-5 | CASSLAPADTQYF | TGTGCCAGCAGCTTGGCCCCGGCGGATACGCAGTATTTT
TRBJ2-3 | 15 | - | - | TRBV9 | CASSAGRPRTDTQYF | TGTGCCAGCAGCGCGGGACGGCCCCGCACAGATACGCAGTATTTT
TRBJ2-2 | 18 | TRBD2 | - | TRBV5-1 | CASSSGLAGGLVTGELFF | TGCGCCAGCAGCTCCGGACTAGCGGGGGGGCTGGTCACCGGGGAGCTGTTTTTT
TRBJ2-2 | 14 | TRBD2 | - | TRBV10-3 | CAISETSDTGELFF | TGTGCCATCAGTGAGACTAGCGACACCGGGGAGCTGTTTTTT
TRBJ2-5 | 16 | - | - | TRBV6-1 | CASREPFQTGRETQYF | TGTGCCAGCAGAGAACCGTTCCAGACAGGGAGGGAGACCCAGTACTTC
TRBJ2-5 | 14 | TRBD2 | - | TRBV5-1 | CASSNLLAEETQYF | TGCGCCAGCAGTAATCTACTAGCGGAAGAGACCCAGTACTTC
TRBJ1-2 | 14 | - | - | TRBV11-2 | CASSLKKSNYGYTF | TGTGCCAGCAGCTTAAAAAAAAGCAACTATGGCTACACCTTC
TRBJ1-6 | 13 | - | - | TRBV10-1 | CASSESANSPLHF | TGCGCCAGCAGTGAGTCGGCGAATTCACCCCTCCACTTT
TRBJ1-3 | 15 | TRBD1 | - | TRBV6-5 | CASSSTGFSGNTIYF | TGTGCCAGCAGTTCGACAGGGTTCTCTGGAAACACCATATATTTT
TRBJ2-1 | 16 | - | - | TRBV28 | CASRLPGESSYNEQFF | TGTGCCAGCAGACTACCAGGGGAGAGCTCCTACAATGAGCAGTTCTTC
TRBJ1-4 | 14 | - | - | TRBV28 | CATRRGVWEEKLFF | TGTGCCACCCGGAGGGGGGTATGGGAGGAAAAACTGTTTTTT
TRBJ1-2 | 16 | TRBD1 | - | TRBV27 | CASTMLRTGGLDGYTF | TGTGCCAGCACCATGTTGCGGACAGGGGGACTAGATGGCTACACCTTC
TRBJ2-5 | 13 | - | - | TRBV12-5 | CASGLDSQETQYF | TGTGCTAGTGGTTTGGACTCCCAAGAGACCCAGTACTTC
TRBJ2-7 | 14 | - | few | TRBV15 | CATSPRLNSYEQYF | TGTGCCACCAGCCCACGACTAAACTCCTACGAGCAGTACTTC
TRBJ2-2 | 15 | TRBD2 | - | TRBV9 | CASSVSSGGAGELFF | TGTGCCAGCAGCGTATCCTCCGGGGGGGCCGGGGAGCTGTTTTTT
TRBJ2-5 | 15 | - | - | TRBV15 | CATSRDHGTQETQYF | TGTGCCACCAGCAGAGATCATGGCACACAAGAGACCCAGTACTTC
TRBJ2-1 | 15 | TRBD1 | - | TRBV27 | CASSFGTGVYNEQFF | TGTGCCAGCAGTTTTGGGACAGGGGTCTACAATGAGCAGTTCTTC
TRBJ2-5 | 13 | - | - | TRBV6-1 | CASSEWAGRTQYF | TGTGCCAGCAGTGAGTGGGCAGGCCGGACCCAGTACTTC
TRBJ1-4 | 13 | - | - | TRBV5-1 | CASRTFLNEKLFF | TGCGCCAGCCGGACATTTTTAAATGAAAAACTGTTTTTT
TRBJ1-5 | 15 | TRBD1 | - | TRBV5-5 | CASSLQGDPYQPQHF | TGTGCCAGCAGCTTGCAGGGGGATCCTTATCAGCCCCAGCATTTT
TRBJ2-1 | 15 | TRBD2 | - | TRBV19 | CASSPTTSGGNEQFF | TGTGCCAGTAGTCCAACCACTAGCGGGGGGAATGAGCAGTTCTTC
TRBJ2-5 | 15 | TRBD2 | few | TRBV9 | CASSVGGAGGETQYF | TGTGCCAGCAGCGTAGGTGGAGCGGGGGGGGAGACCCAGTACTTC
TRBJ2-3 | 14 | - | - | TRBV6-1 | CASSLLSATDTQYF | TGTGCCAGCAGCTTACTTAGCGCCACAGATACGCAGTATTTT
TRBJ1-1 | 13 | TRBD1 | - | TRBV27 | CASHNRGDTEAFF | TGTGCCAGCCACAACAGGGGGGACACTGAAGCTTTCTTT
TRBJ2-7 | 14 | TRBD2 | - | TRBV11-2 | CASSLLAGVYEQYF | TGTGCCAGCAGCTTACTGGCGGGAGTGTACGAGCAGTACTTC
TRBJ1-1 | 15 | - | once | TRBV4-1 | CASSQENRGDTEAFF | TGCGCCAGCAGCCAAGAAAACCGAGGGGACACTGAAGCTTTCTTT
TRBJ1-4 | 15 | - | - | TRBV9 | CASSLALGTDEKLFF | TGTGCCAGCAGCCTCGCGTTGGGGACTGACGAAAAACTGTTTTTT
TRBJ2-1 | 16 | TRBD2 | - | TRBV14 | CASSQAAGASYNEQFF | TGTGCCAGCAGCCAAGCAGCGGGGGCCTCCTACAATGAGCAGTTCTTC
TRBJ1-4 | 14 | - | - | TRBV28 | CASSPVGVNEKLFF | TGTGCCAGCAGTCCCGTCGGGGTGAATGAAAAACTGTTTTTT
TRBJ1-1 | 15 | - | - | TRBV10-3 | CAISARARENTEAFF | TGTGCCATCAGTGCCCGGGCCAGGGAGAACACTGAAGCTTTCTTT
TRBJ1-4 | 15 | TRBD1 | - | TRBV7-2 | CASSPQTGGNEKLFF | TGTGCCAGCAGCCCCCAGACAGGGGGAAACGAAAAACTGTTTTTT
TRBJ2-3 | 15 | - | few | TRBV7-9 | CASSPKRRLMDTQYF | TGTGCCAGCAGCCCCAAGCGAAGGCTAATGGATACGCAGTATTTT
TRBJ2-5 | 16 | TRBD2 | few | TRBV5-4 | CASSPAGSGGVGSQYF | TGTGCCAGCAGCCCCGCAGGCAGCGGGGGTGTGGGGTCCCAGTACTTC
TRBJ2-6 | 18 | TRBD2 | - | TRBV6-1 | CASSGTSEGSSGANVLTF | TGTGCCAGCAGTGGGACTAGTGAGGGTAGCTCTGGGGCCAACGTCCTGACTTTC
TRBJ2-3 | 10 | TRBD2 | - | TRBV20-1 | CAGGTDTQYF | TGTGCGGGGGGCACAGATACGCAGTATTTT
TRBJ1-1 | 11 | - | once | TRBV2 | CASSETGKAFF | TGTGCCAGCAGTGAAACGGGGAAAGCTTTCTTT
TRBJ2-1 | 16 | - | - | TRBV5-1 | CASSPLTGVDYNEQFF | TGCGCCAGCAGCCCACTAACCGGGGTAGACTACAATGAGCAGTTCTTC
TRBJ2-3 | 14 | - | - | TRBV18 | CASSRQSSTDTQYF | TGTGCCAGCTCGCGACAGTCTAGCACAGATACGCAGTATTTT
TRBJ2-1 | 16 | - | - | TRBV19 | CASSIPAPSSYNEQFF | TGTGCCAGTAGTATACCCGCGCCTAGCTCCTACAATGAGCAGTTCTTC
TRBJ1-2 | 14 | - | - | TRBV9 | CASSRRDDNYGYTF | TGTGCCAGCAGCAGAAGGGACGACAACTATGGCTACACCTTC